Listed here are 24 T cell receptor beta chains from one sample, sequenced in a study of human T cells and chemical hapten exposure. Time point in this sample: patch test 1, 2 weeks after DPC sensitization. Described treatment: therapeutic diphenylcyclopropenone sensitization with weekly scalp DPC. TCRdb redid the calling of the RACE reads with MiXCR, one entry per CDR3 protein. This table holds approximately 110,000 distinct CDR3 sequences, about 10% found once. The source material was whole blood, sampled in connection with sensitization to the hapten diphenylcyclopropenone (DPC). Every receptor here comes from a woman between 35 and 50 years old with alopecia areata. Some clones in this sample may be carry-over from other donors' samples.

This clonotype occurred many times. The CDR3 sequence is CASRSRQVTEAFF. The CDR3 nucleotides are TGTGCCAGCAGATCAAGACAAGTCACTGAAGCTTTCTTT. The chain combines TRBV12-3 or TRBV12-4 with TRBJ1-1; D is ambiguous. The CDR3 totals 13 residues. Trimming removed 6 bases from V and 4 bases from J, with 12 bases in between.

This clonotype was seen many times. The chain recombines TRBV7-9 with TRBJ1-1; no definite D call. The germline gives CDR1 SEHNR, CDR2 FQNEAQ (reference sequence). CDR3 length: 15 residues. V dropped 7 bases and J dropped 1 base, with 16 bases sitting between them. CDR3 in amino acids: CASTEGRSANTEAFF. CDR3 in DNA: TGTGCCAGCACCGAAGGCCGTAGCGCGAACACTGAAGCTTTCTTT. Variable domain in full (rest from reference TRBV7-9 and TRBJ1-1): DTGVSQNPRHKITKRGQNVTFRCDPISEHNRLYWYRQTLGQGPEFLTYFQNEAQLEKSRLLSDRFSAERPKGSFSTLEIQRTEQGDSAMYLCASTEGRSANTEAFFGQGTRLTVV.

This clonotype was detected ten times or more. The chain combines TRBV6-2 or TRBV6-3 with TRBJ2-7, with 10 bases aligning to TRBD1. The CDR3 spans 16 residues. The V segment lost 4 bases and the J segment 2 bases; nucleotides outside the gene matches: 8. Germline V gives CDR1 MNHEY, CDR2 SVGEGT. CDR3 in amino acids: CASSFSTGTGAYEQYF. As DNA, the CDR3 is TGTGCCAGCAGTTTCTCTACCGGGACAGGGGCCTACGAGCAGTACTTC.

This clonotype was observed a handful of times. The chain employs TRBV6-2 or TRBV6-3 and TRBJ1-5, with a weak D call TRBD1 (5 bases). V was pared by 4 bases and J by 4 bases, with 14 bases between. Germline V CDR1 and CDR2: MNHEY, SVGEGT. The CDR3 totals 15 residues. The CDR3 bases are TGTGCCAGCAGTTTATTTTTGGCAGGGAATCAGCCCCAGCATTTT. Its translation: CASSLFLAGNQPQHF.

This clonotype has only a few counts. The J gene is TRBJ2-3, the V gene TRBV7-2; 15 nucleotides line up with TRBD2. This CDR3 has 16 residues. After removal of 5 bases from V and 4 bases from J, the junction contained 4 bases not matched to a gene. Germline V gives CDR1 SGHTA, CDR2 FQGNSA. For the CDR3, the DNA is TGTGCCAGCAGCCCTTGGACTAGCGGGGGGGCAGATACGCAGTATTTT. It specifies CASSPWTSGGADTQYF.

The chain carries TRBV12-3 or TRBV12-4 and TRBJ2-2, with TRBD2 matching 8 bases. The CDR3 has 17 amino acids. V dropped 3 bases and J dropped 5; count of bases not matched to a gene: 11. CDR3 nucleotides: TGTGCCAGCAGTTTCGCAAGCGGGGGTTTTAGGACCGGGGAGCTGTTTTTT. As protein: CASSFASGGFRTGELFF.

CDR3 residues: CASSPRSGSDTQYF. CDR3 bases: TGCGCCAGCAGCCCACGGTCAGGTTCAGATACGCAGTATTTT. The rearrangement links TRBV4-1 to TRBJ2-3; no definite D call. Germline-derived CDR1 and CDR2 are MGHRA and YSYEKL. The CDR3 covers 14 residues. The V end was cut by 4 bases, the J end by 4 bases, with 12 bases between.

The chain combines TRBV20-1 with TRBJ2-7; 9 positions match TRBD1. Germline V gives CDR1 DFQATT, CDR2 SNEGSKA (reference sequence). The junction had 7 bases not matched to a gene; V was cut back by 4 bases and J by 6 bases. The CDR3 consists of 13 residues. The CDR3 DNA reads as TGCAGTGCTACTCCGGACAGGGGTTTCGAGCAGTACTTC. Protein product: CSATPDRGFEQYF.

The chain links TRBV5-4 to TRBJ1-2; D perhaps matches TRBD1 (5 bases). V lost 3 bases and J lost 0, with 9 bases in between. The CDR3 is 14 residues long. The germline V gene encodes CDR1 SGHNT and CDR2 YYREEE (reference sequence). The CDR3 spells CASSYGGANYGYTF. The CDR3 DNA is TGTGCCAGCAGCTATGGGGGGGCTAACTATGGCTACACCTTC.

This clonotype was observed a handful of times. The gene calls are TRBV5-8 and TRBJ2-1; no reliable D call. The CDR3 length is 15 residues. V dropped 0 bases and J dropped 4 bases, with 11 bases sitting between them. Germline CDR1 and CDR2: SGHTS and YDEGEE. The CDR3 is CASSLAGRLYNEQFF. The CDR3 DNA reads as TGTGCCAGCAGCTTGGCCGGGCGCCTATACAATGAGCAGTTCTTC.

The chain uses TRBV6-5 and TRBJ2-3; tentatively, D is TRBD2 (6 bases). Germline V CDR1 and CDR2: MNHEY, SVGAGI. The CDR3 sequence is 15 residues long. V was shortened by 10 bases and J by 5 bases, with 22 bases between the two germline ends. The CDR3 loop is CATRPGVAREDTQYF. In DNA, the CDR3 is TGTGCCACCAGGCCGGGGGTAGCGAGAGAAGATACGCAGTATTTT.

The chain is built from TRBV12-5 and TRBJ1-2; D unresolved. Germline lookup yields CDR1 LGHNT and CDR2 FRNRAP. This CDR3 has 12 residues. With 2 bases removed from V and 6 bases from J, the gap between germline ends came to 7 bases. The CDR3 DNA reads TGTGCTAGTGGTTTGATTGGGGATGGCTACACCTTC. Translation gives CASGLIGDGYTF.

This clonotype occurred many times. The genes are TRBV7-2 and TRBJ2-3; 8 bases agree with TRBD2. Germline lookup yields CDR1 SGHTA and CDR2 FQGNSA. V shed 2 bases and J 2 bases; nucleotides not matched to a gene: 6. The CDR3 loop spans 16 amino acids. CDR3 DNA sequence: TGTGCCAGCAGCTTATTGACGGGAGGGTCCACAGATACGCAGTATTTT. Its translation is CASSLLTGGSTDTQYF.

There are many counts of this clonotype. The rearrangement links TRBV4-1 to TRBJ1-6; D unclear. V lost 4 bases to trimming and J lost 6 bases, with 7 bases between them. Germline loops: CDR1 MGHRA, CDR2 YSYEKL. This CDR3 has 13 amino acids. As DNA, the CDR3 is TGCGCCAGCAGCCCAACCAGTAATTCACCCCTCCACTTT. This encodes CASSPTSNSPLHF.

This clonotype was seen ten or more times. This chain uses TRBV4-3 with TRBJ2-1; the match to TRBD2 covers 8 bases. Losses at the gene ends were 0 bases for V and 5 bases for J; bases not matched to a gene: 9. The CDR3 is made up of 17 amino acids. Germline CDR1 reads LGHNA; CDR2 reads YSLEER. Here the CDR3 reads CASSQDFGREVHNEQFF. The DNA of the CDR3 is TGCGCCAGCAGCCAAGATTTCGGGCGGGAGGTTCACAATGAGCAGTTCTTC.

The chain couples TRBV3-1 to TRBJ2-3; TRBD2 might be the D (6 bases). Trimming stripped 0 bases from V and 3 bases from J, with 10 bases between. The CDR3 has 15 residues. Looked up from germline, CDR1 is LGHDT and CDR2 is YNNKEL (reference sequence). CDR3 sequence: CASSQEMGGTDTQYF. CDR3 sequence (DNA): TGTGCCAGCAGCCAAGAGATGGGGGGAACAGATACGCAGTATTTT.

This clonotype was seen at least ten times. The chain employs TRBV30 and TRBJ2-3, with a tentative D call TRBD2 (5 bases). Germline V CDR1 and CDR2: GTSNPN, SVGIG (reference sequence). This CDR3 contains 15 residues. V lost 3 bases and J 8 bases, leaving 21 bases between the germline ends. CDR3 in amino acids: CAWSASGTRAGTQYF. The CDR3 nucleotides read TGTGCCTGGAGCGCTTCAGGAACTCGGGCGGGTACGCAGTATTTT.

There are many counts of this clonotype. The rearrangement uses TRBV7-2 and TRBJ2-7, with a tentative D call TRBD2 (6 bases). This CDR3 comprises 13 residues. V lost 3 bases and J lost 6, with 12 bases in between. Germline V lookup: CDR1 SGHTA, CDR2 FQGNSA. The CDR3 reads CASSLGGKREQYF. CDR3 sequence (DNA): TGTGCCAGCAGCTTGGGGGGAAAGCGCGAGCAGTACTTC.

The sample holds many counts of this clonotype. This sequence joins TRBV28 and TRBJ2-7; 9 bases are shared with TRBD2. Germline CDR1 and CDR2: MDHEN and SYDVKM. V shed 3 bases and J 5 bases; nucleotides not matched to a gene: 8. This CDR3 spans 15 amino acids. The CDR3 nucleotides read TGTGCCAGCAGTTTCGGTGGCTCTAGCGGGAACGAGCAGTACTTC. Translation: CASSFGGSSGNEQYF.

This clonotype was recorded at least ten times. V gene TRBV3-1 combines with J gene TRBJ2-2; D unresolved. The CDR3 totals 13 residues. CDR1 LGHDT and CDR2 YNNKEL come from the germline V gene (reference sequence). Trimming stripped 1 base from V and 13 bases from J, with 13 bases between. CDR3 in DNA: TGTGCCAGCAGCCAAGGCCCCTCCCGTGGGCTGTTTTTT. Amino acid sequence: CASSQGPSRGLFF.

This clonotype was recorded many times. This sequence joins TRBV9 and TRBJ1-4; 7 nucleotides match TRBD1. V dropped 7 bases and J dropped 2; count of bases not matched to a gene: 5. Germline values: CDR1 SGDLS, CDR2 YYNGEE. CDR3 length: 14 residues. The CDR3 DNA sequence: TGTGCCAGCGGCAGGGGGTCGACTAATGAAAAACTGTTTTTT. Its protein product is CASGRGSTNEKLFF.

J is TRBJ2-5 and V is TRBV12-3 or TRBV12-4; TRBD1 is a possible D gene (6 bases). The CDR3 runs 12 residues. The ends were cut back, 7 bases at V and 3 bases at J, with 9 bases in the middle. The CDR3: CASNQGKETQYF. The CDR3 DNA sequence: TGTGCCAGCAATCAGGGGAAAGAGACCCAGTACTTC.

This rearrangement joins TRBV6-5 to TRBJ2-7, with D maybe TRBD1 (6 bases). CDR1 and CDR2 from the germline V gene are MNHEY and SVGAGI. Trimming pared 4 bases from V and 3 bases from J, leaving 10 bases between. This CDR3 has 13 amino acids. The CDR3 coding sequence is TGTGCCAGCAGTTTCGGACAGCTCTACGAGCAGTACTTC. Its protein product is CASSFGQLYEQYF.

V and J are TRBV29-1 and TRBJ1-1; 9 positions match TRBD1. CDR3 length: 15 amino acids. Germline V gives CDR1 SQVTM, CDR2 ANQGSEA. After removal of 4 bases from V and 4 bases from J, the junction contained 10 bases not matched to a gene. CDR3 nucleotides: TGCAGCGTTGCAAGGACAGGGGAGTGGAGCACTGAAGCTTTCTTT. Residues: CSVARTGEWSTEAFF.